The 16 T cell receptor beta chains below come from one sample, sequenced in a study of read filtering for tumor transcriptome and immune sequencing (TCRdb year 2020). The sequencer was an Illumina HiSeq 4000. TCR libraries were constructed from approximately 360 ng RNA using the Immunoverse kit, and molecular barcoded adaptors covering alpha/delta and beta/gamma chains were employed. The public reads were reanalyzed by TCRdb: fastp trimming at Q25, MiXCR alignment, in-frame beta chains only. Each record represents a unique CDR3 protein, reported with the most common genes and DNA among its rows. Counted in this sample were 62,000 or so distinct CDR3 sequences; about 14% of them appeared once. The ten biggest clones cover around 43% of the sample. Sequencing was carried out using a population of CD138-negative cells sorted from bone marrow. The cell subset or site label for this specimen denotes: bone marrow mononuclear cells depleted of CD138+ plasma/myeloma cells by negative magnetic selection. These receptors all stem from a donor at least 40 years old with multiple myeloma.

Concerning this clonotype: A read error may account for a junction end that differs from germline. The chain has TRBV7-9 and TRBJ2-3; D not certain. The CDR3 loop spans 12 amino acids. The germline V gene encodes CDR1 SEHNR and CDR2 FQNEAQ (reference sequence). DNA of the CDR3: TGTGCCAGCAGTCTAGGTACAGATACGCGGTATTTT. Protein sequence: CASSLGTDTRYF.

As regards this clonotype: With only one base between it and a far larger clone, this is likely a read error. The J gene is TRBJ2-1, the V gene TRBV5-5; TRBD1 is a possible D gene (6 bases). The germline CDR1 and CDR2 sequences are SGHKS and YYEKEE (reference sequence). The CDR3 is 20 residues long. The CDR3 region is CASSSDRPGTRDTKNNEQFF. The CDR3 nucleotides are TGCGCCAGCAGCTCGGATCGACCCGGTACCCGGGACACAAAGAACAATGAGCAGTTCTTC.

This clonotype was found many times. V gene TRBV5-6 combines with J gene TRBJ2-7; TRBD1 matches at 11 bases. J lost 0 bases, V lost 0 bases, and 2 bases had no gene match. CDR1 is SGHDT, CDR2 YYEEEE, per germline. The length of the CDR3 is 16 residues. The CDR3 nucleotides read TGTGCCAGCAGCTTGGGGACAGGGGGCCTCTCCTACGAGCAGTACTTC. Translation: CASSLGTGGLSYEQYF.

The chain has TRBV5-4 and TRBJ2-5, with D unclear. Trimming took off 1 base at V and 5 bases at J, with 9 bases between the two ends. Germline V gene lookup returns CDR1 SGHNT and CDR2 YYREEE (reference sequence). This CDR3 spans 13 amino acids. The CDR3 sequence: CASSLNTAETQYF. DNA for the CDR3: TGTGCCAGCAGCTTGAATACAGCGGAGACCCAGTACTTC.

The table lists this clonotype with many counts. The chain joins TRBV7-9 to TRBJ2-7; 9 nucleotides line up with TRBD1. The CDR3 consists of 15 residues. The germline V gene has CDR1 SEHNR and CDR2 FQNEAQ (reference sequence). J gave up 5 bases and V 2 bases, and 7 bases lay outside the gene matches. CDR3 nucleotides: TGTGCCAGCAGCTTAAGTGCGGGACAGGGCCACGAGCAGTACTTC. This gives the protein CASSLSAGQGHEQYF.

Only one count was recorded for this clonotype. The chain recombines TRBV3-1 with TRBJ2-1, with 8 bases aligning to TRBD2. The trim removed 2 bases at V and 2 bases at J, leaving 8 bases unmatched. The CDR3 length is 17 residues. Germline V CDR1 and CDR2: LGHDT, YNNKEL (reference sequence). The CDR3: CASSQPSGLGAYNEQFF. In DNA form, the CDR3 reads TGTGCCAGCAGCCAACCGTCGGGACTAGGGGCCTACAATGAGCAGTTCTTC.

In its sample, this clonotype was seen many times. This chain uses TRBV18 with TRBJ2-1; 9 nucleotides agree with TRBD1. V lost 5 bases to trimming and J lost 6 bases; unmatched junction nucleotides: 11. Germline assignment: CDR1 KGHSH and CDR2 LQKENI. The CDR3 is 16 residues long. CDR3: CASSAIPGQGGNEQFF. CDR3 bases: TGTGCCAGCTCAGCAATTCCGGGACAGGGCGGCAATGAGCAGTTCTTC.

This clonotype was counted at least ten times. J is TRBJ1-6 and V is TRBV7-2, with a weak D call TRBD1 (5 bases). Trimming pared 2 bases from V and 8 bases from J, leaving 16 bases between. This CDR3 comprises 16 residues. CDR1 is SGHTA, CDR2 FQGNSA, per germline. Here the CDR3 DNA reads TGTGCCAGCAGCTTAAGTTATCCAAGGGGAGATTCACCCCTCCACTTT. Amino acid sequence: CASSLSYPRGDSPLHF.

This sequence joins TRBV7-9 and TRBJ2-2; 8 nucleotides match TRBD1. This CDR3 spans 14 amino acids. Germline-derived CDR1 and CDR2 are SEHNR and FQNEAQ (reference sequence). V was pared by 3 bases and J by 6 bases, with 3 bases of the junction left unmatched. CDR3 bases: TGTGCCAGCAGCTTTTCAGGGGGCCCCGGGGAGCTGTTTTTT. This translates into CASSFSGGPGELFF.

This clonotype was seen ten or more times. The chain employs TRBV20-1 and TRBJ2-3; 10 nucleotides line up with TRBD2. The junction had 8 bases not matched to a gene; V was cut back by 4 bases and J by 4 bases. CDR3 length: 15 residues. Germline CDR1 DFQATT, CDR2 SNEGSKA (reference sequence). The CDR3 coding sequence is TGCAGTGCTACCCCCCTAGCGGGAGTGTCAGATACGCAGTATTTT. Translating gives CSATPLAGVSDTQYF.

Many counts were recorded for this clonotype. The chain combines TRBV2 with TRBJ1-5; 7 nucleotides match TRBD1. This CDR3 comprises 14 residues. The germline V gene has CDR1 SNHLY and CDR2 FYNNEI. Trimming cost V 4 bases and J 5 bases; bases outside gene matches: 5. The CDR3 loop reads CASSADRAHQPQHF. The CDR3 nucleotides read TGTGCCAGCAGTGCCGACAGGGCACATCAGCCCCAGCATTTT. The variable domain in full, with the rest retrieved from reference TRBV2 and TRBJ1-5, is EPEVTQTPSHQVTQMGQEVILRCVPISNHLYFYWYRQILGQKVEFLVSFYNNEISEKSEIFDDQFSVERPDGSNFTLKIRSTKLEDSAMYFCASSADRAHQPQHFGDGTRLSIL.

The chain employs TRBV5-1 and TRBJ1-1, with 9 bases lining up with TRBD1. The germline CDR1 and CDR2 sequences are SGHRS and YFSETQ. The CDR3 extends over 19 amino acids. V gave up 0 bases and J gave up 0 bases; unmatched junction bases: 12. CDR3 residues: CASSLEGTGSGWMNTEAFF. Written as DNA, the CDR3 is TGCGCCAGCAGCTTGGAGGGGACAGGGTCTGGATGGATGAACACTGAAGCTTTCTTT. The full variable domain, in which reference TRBV5-1 and TRBJ1-1 provide the parts outside the CDR3, is KAGVTQTPRYLIKTRGQQVTLSCSPISGHRSVSWYQQTPGQGLQFLFEYFSETQRNKGNFPGRFSGRQFSNSRSEMNVSTLELGDSALYLCASSLEGTGSGWMNTEAFFGQGTRLTVV.

Worth noting for this clonotype: A far more abundant clone sits one base away, making this likely a read error. The chain recombines TRBV7-8 with TRBJ1-1; D might be TRBD1 (5 bases). The end of the DNA fits TRBJ1-6 better, so the J call may be wrong. In germline, CDR1 is SGHVS, CDR2 FQNEAQ. The CDR3 spans 14 residues. The CDR3 protein is CAGSSQGGRSPLHF. CDR3 nucleotide sequence: TGTGCCGGCAGCTCCCAGGGAGGGCGCTCACCCCTCCACTTT.

A word on this clonotype: A much larger clonotype is one base distant, so this may be a read error. The V gene is TRBV20-1, the J gene TRBJ2-1; 8 bases are shared with TRBD2. J was trimmed by 4 bases and V by 5 bases; bases with no gene match: 13. Germline V gives CDR1 DFQATT, CDR2 SNEGSKA (reference sequence). CDR3 length: 16 residues. This CDR3 is CSAGGGRAGEYNEQFF. The CDR3 region has the DNA TGCAGTGCTGGAGGCGGAAGAGCGGGAGAGTACAATGAGCAGTTCTTC.

This clonotype was seen ten or more times. The chain couples TRBV27 to TRBJ2-4, with 11 bases identical to TRBD1. V trimming: 6 bases; J trimming: 3 bases; junction bases outside the gene matches: 4. Germline values: CDR1 MNHEY, CDR2 SMNVEV (reference sequence). The CDR3 extends over 15 amino acids. This CDR3 is CASSGTGGFKNIQYF. The CDR3 DNA sequence: TGTGCCAGCAGCGGGACAGGGGGGTTCAAAAACATTCAGTACTTC.

This clonotype was seen only a few times. The V gene is TRBV5-6, the J gene TRBJ2-2; 14 nucleotides agree with TRBD2. The ends lost 2 bases at V and 5 bases at J; junction bases unmatched: 11. The CDR3 spans 19 residues. CDR1 is SGHDT, CDR2 YYEEEE, per germline. Here the CDR3 reads CASSFRTSGRSQRTGELFF. For the CDR3, the DNA is TGTGCCAGCAGCTTCCGGACTAGCGGGAGGAGTCAGCGGACCGGGGAGCTGTTTTTT.